The clone carrying this T cell receptor (beta chain) was detected many times. No antigen is known for it. Each CDR3 protein is one row after TCRdb ran MiXCR on the RT-PCR reads. The table includes around 760,000 distinct CDR3 sequences, roughly 14% detected once. The entry originates in a study of response to subunit inactivated influenza vaccine. The study, taken as a whole, reports: It was suggested by the authors that few new T cells are recruited by each seasonal influenza vaccination.

This CDR3 spans 13 amino acids. From germline, CDR1 is MNHNY and CDR2 SVGAGI (reference sequence). V was shortened by 8 bases and J by 4 bases, with 12 bases between the two germline ends. The receptor comes from a man aged 45-65 years who received an inactivated influenza vaccine. The sample here was PBMCs from blood, taken 14 to 15 days before vaccination. The chain couples TRBV6-6 to TRBJ2-1; D is possibly TRBD1 (6 bases). The CDR3 sequence: CASVGAGYNEQFF. Here the CDR3 DNA reads TGTGCCAGCGTGGGGGCAGGTTACAATGAGCAGTTCTTC.